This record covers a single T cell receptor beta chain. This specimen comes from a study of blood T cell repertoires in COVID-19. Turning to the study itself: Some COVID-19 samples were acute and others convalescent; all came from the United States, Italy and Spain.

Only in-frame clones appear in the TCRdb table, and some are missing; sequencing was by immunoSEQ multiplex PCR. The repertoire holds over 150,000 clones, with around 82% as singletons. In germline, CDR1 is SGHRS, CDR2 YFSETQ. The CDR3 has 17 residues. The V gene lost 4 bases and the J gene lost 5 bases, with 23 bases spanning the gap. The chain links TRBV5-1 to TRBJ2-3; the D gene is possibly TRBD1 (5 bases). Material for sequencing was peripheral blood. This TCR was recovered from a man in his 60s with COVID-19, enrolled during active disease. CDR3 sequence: CASSLQGTGPSGDTQYF. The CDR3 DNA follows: TGCGCCAGCAGCCTTCAGGGAACCGGACCCTCGGGAGATACGCAGTATTTT. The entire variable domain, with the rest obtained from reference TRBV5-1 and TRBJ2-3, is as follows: KAGVTQTPRYLIKTRGQQVTLSCSPISGHRSVSWYQQTPGQGLQFLFEYFSETQRNKGNFPGRFSGRQFSNSRSEMNVSTLELGDSALYLCASSLQGTGPSGDTQYFGPGTRLTVL.